A single sample is the source of the 18 T cell receptor beta chains below, sequenced in a study of cytomegalovirus exposure and HLA in healthy donors. Amplification used 60 Vbeta primers and 13 Jbeta primers. Data came from immunoSEQ multiplex PCR; TCRdb stores just in-frame clones and leaves some out. The sample lists over 200,000 clones, about 78% occurring once. Sequences were obtained from PBMCs. All receptors derive from a male donor in good health and CMV-seronegative.

With respect to this clone: It is likely a read error, because the conserved phenylalanine at the end of the CDR3 is missing. The rearrangement links TRBV9 to TRBJ2-7; 7 nucleotides match TRBD1. Germline V lookup: CDR1 SGDLS, CDR2 YYNGEE. Germline trimming cut 4 bases from V and 3 bases from J; bases unmatched to any gene: 7. The CDR3 runs to 14 residues. In nucleotides, the CDR3 is TGTGCCAGCAGCCCCGACAGGGCTGGCTACGAGCAGTACCTC. It encodes CASSPDRAGYEQYL.

The chain joins TRBV6-1 to TRBJ2-5; 7 bases match TRBD1. The J call may be wrong; the DNA end is better matched by TRBJ2-7. CDR3 length: 16 amino acids. The germline CDR1 and CDR2 sequences are MNHNS and SASEGT. The CDR3 DNA reads TGTGCCAGCAGTGATCCACCCTCGACAGGGATCTACGAGCAGTACTTC. This translates into CASSDPPSTGIYEQYF.

The chain couples TRBV30 to TRBJ2-1; 7 bases map to TRBD2. The CDR3 totals 13 residues. The V gene's germline CDR1 is GTSNPN and CDR2 SVGIG (reference sequence). Trimming at V came to 3 bases and at J to 7 bases, leaving 6 bases not matched to a gene. This CDR3 is CAWSGLVFNEQFF. CDR3 coding DNA: TGTGCCTGGAGCGGACTAGTATTTAATGAGCAGTTCTTC. Variable domain in full (rest from reference TRBV30 and TRBJ2-1): SQTIHQWPATLVQPVGSPLSLECTVEGTSNPNLYWYRQAAGRGLQLLFYSVGIGQISSEVPQNLSASRPQDRQFILSSKKLLLSDSGFYLCAWSGLVFNEQFFGPGTRLTVL.

V gene TRBV7-9 combines with J gene TRBJ2-1, with D maybe TRBD1 (5 bases). Trimming cost V 5 bases and J 4 bases, with 6 bases left between them. The germline V gene encodes CDR1 SEHNR and CDR2 FQNEAQ (reference sequence). The CDR3 is 12 amino acids. The CDR3 sequence is CASSRQYNEQFF. CDR3 DNA sequence: TGTGCCAGCAGCCGACAGTACAATGAGCAGTTCTTC.

The rearrangement links TRBV4-1 to TRBJ1-2, with no clear D. Germline V CDR1 and CDR2: MGHRA, YSYEKL. V lost 0 bases to trimming and J lost 4 bases, with 6 bases between them. The CDR3 covers 13 residues. The CDR3 nucleotides read TGCGCCAGCAGCCAAGAACAGAGCTATGGCTACACCTTC. The encoded protein is CASSQEQSYGYTF.

This rearrangement joins TRBV11-3 to TRBJ2-1, with D possibly TRBD1 on 6 matching bases. Trimming took 5 bases from V and 4 from J, leaving 21 bases between them. This CDR3 contains 17 residues. Germline CDR1 is SGHNT and CDR2 is YENEEA. CDR3 region: CASSDGDFPRGYNEQFF. CDR3 DNA: TGTGCCAGCAGCGACGGTGACTTCCCGAGGGGGTACAATGAGCAGTTCTTC.

The gene calls are TRBV7-8 and TRBJ2-6; D unresolved. The length of the CDR3 is 13 residues. CDR1 is SGHVS and CDR2 is FQNEAQ in the germline V gene. Trimming pared 0 bases from V and 16 bases from J, leaving 13 bases between. The CDR3 here is CASSLAYSPRLTF. In nucleotides, the CDR3 is TGTGCCAGCAGCTTAGCATATAGTCCGAGACTGACTTTC.

The rearrangement joins TRBV19 to TRBJ2-3; TRBD1 agrees at 12 bases. This CDR3 region has 18 residues. J was trimmed by 3 bases and V by 3 bases; bases with no gene match: 10. The germline V gene encodes CDR1 LNHDA and CDR2 SQIVND (reference sequence). The CDR3, as DNA: TGTGCCAGTAGTATGAGAAGCTGGGACAGGGGGCGAACAGATACGCAGTATTTT. Its translation is CASSMRSWDRGRTDTQYF.

The V call is TRBV4-2, the J call TRBJ2-5; the D gene is possibly TRBD2 (5 bases). The CDR3 runs 15 residues. Trimming pared 0 bases from V and 9 bases from J, leaving 17 bases between. Germline V gives CDR1 LGHNA, CDR2 YNFKEQ. Written as DNA, the CDR3 is TGTGCCAGCAGCCAAGAATCAGCGGCCGCGAGGGCCCAGTACTTC. Its protein is CASSQESAAARAQYF.

The rearrangement uses TRBV13 and TRBJ2-2; TRBD2 agrees at 11 bases. This CDR3 contains 16 residues. Germline CDR1 and CDR2: PRHDT and FYEKMQ (reference sequence). The ends lost 5 bases at V and 1 base at J; junction bases unmatched: 3. The chain's CDR3 is CASSGGTSGNTGELFF. The CDR3 nucleotides read TGTGCCAGCAGCGGTGGGACTAGCGGGAACACCGGGGAGCTGTTTTTT.

The chain joins TRBV9 to TRBJ2-1; D perhaps matches TRBD1 (5 bases). From germline, CDR1 is SGDLS and CDR2 YYNGEE. This CDR3 is built from 14 residues. V was shortened by 4 bases and J by 4 bases, with 12 bases between the two germline ends. The CDR3 DNA follows: TGTGCCAGCAGCTCTCGGACATTTTACAATGAGCAGTTCTTC. Translating it yields CASSSRTFYNEQFF.

V gene TRBV5-1 combines with J gene TRBJ1-2; D perhaps matches TRBD1 (5 bases). The V gene's germline CDR1 is SGHRS and CDR2 YFSETQ. CDR3 length: 18 amino acids. V was shortened by 0 bases and J by 6 bases, with 24 bases between the two germline ends. The CDR3 nucleotides are TGCGCCAGCAGCTTGGCGGGGGACCGGGGTCTATGGGTTGATGGCTACACCTTC. This gives the protein CASSLAGDRGLWVDGYTF.

This clone has a single count. The chain carries TRBV28 and TRBJ2-3, with a tentative D call TRBD2 (6 bases). Between the trimmed V and J ends, which lost 6 bases and 5 bases, there was a span of 9 bases. The CDR3 has 12 amino acids. Germline V lookup: CDR1 MDHEN, CDR2 SYDVKM. CDR3 DNA: TGTGCCAGCAGCATGGGGGGAGATACGCAGTATTTT. Translated: CASSMGGDTQYF.

This clone was observed a handful of times. The V call is TRBV19, the J call TRBJ1-1; D may be TRBD1 (5 bases). Looked up from germline, CDR1 is LNHDA and CDR2 is SQIVND (reference sequence). V lost 4 bases and J lost 0, with 9 bases in between. This CDR3 is 14 amino acids long. As DNA, the CDR3 is TGTGCCAGTAGTAGGCAGGGTTTGAACACTGAAGCTTTCTTT. This codes for CASSRQGLNTEAFF.

The V and J genes are TRBV19 and TRBJ1-5, with 9 nucleotides matching TRBD1. The germline gives CDR1 LNHDA, CDR2 SQIVND (reference sequence). The CDR3 has 15 residues. J was trimmed by 6 bases and V by 3 bases; bases with no gene match: 6. CDR3 DNA: TGTGCCAGTAGTATGGTAGGGACAGGGATTCAGCCCCAGCATTTT. Translated, it gives CASSMVGTGIQPQHF.

CDR3 region: CASSVEKTSGRASDEQFF. CDR3 DNA sequence: TGTGCCAGCAGCGTAGAGAAGACTAGCGGGAGGGCCTCAGATGAGCAGTTCTTC. The chain links TRBV9 to TRBJ2-1; 14 nucleotides agree with TRBD2. J lost 8 bases, V lost 0 bases, and 10 bases had no gene match. In germline, CDR1 is SGDLS, CDR2 YYNGEE. The CDR3 has 18 residues.

The chain combines TRBV2 with TRBJ2-1; the match to TRBD2 covers 7 bases. Trimming took 0 bases from V and 12 from J; bases not matched to a gene: 11. Germline V gene lookup returns CDR1 SNHLY and CDR2 FYNNEI. The CDR3 contains 15 residues. CDR3 DNA sequence: TGTGCCAGCAGTGAAGCTCTTAGGGAGGGCGTTCGGCAGTTCTTC. Protein sequence: CASSEALREGVRQFF. Full variable domain (remainder filled in from reference TRBV2 and TRBJ2-1): EPEVTQTPSHQVTQMGQEVILRCVPISNHLYFYWYRQILGQKVEFLVSFYNNEISEKSEIFDDQFSVERPDGSNFTLKIRSTKLEDSAMYFCASSEALREGVRQFFGPGTRLTVL.

The rearrangement links TRBV28 to TRBJ2-3, with 12 positions matching TRBD2. CDR1 is MDHEN and CDR2 is SYDVKM in the germline V gene. This CDR3 comprises 16 residues. V gave up 4 bases and J gave up 5 bases; unmatched junction bases: 7. The CDR3 loop is CASSWASGRAGDTQYF. The CDR3 nucleotides read TGTGCCAGCAGTTGGGCTAGCGGGAGGGCCGGAGATACGCAGTATTTT.